Presented here are 17 T cell receptor beta chains from one specimen sequenced in a study of shared clonotypes between healthy human individuals. Sequencing used immunoSEQ multiplex PCR; TCRdb keeps in-frame clones, though not all of them. Among around 940,000 clones listed, less than 85% were seen once. Sequencing was performed on memory CD4+ T cells sorted from blood. Subset here: CD45RA-negative fraction. These receptors came from a man aged 18 to 30 in good health.

Points on this clone: The junction shows a germline mismatch at one end, possibly a read error. The V gene is TRBV5-4, the J gene TRBJ2-1; 13 bases map to TRBD2. This CDR3 comprises 13 residues. Germline values: CDR1 SGHNT, CDR2 YYREEE (reference sequence). The CDR3 nucleotides are TGTGCCAGCAGCCTGACTAGCGGGAGGCCGTCGCTCTTC. This translates into CASSLTSGRPSLF.

Details on this clone: The same CDR3 is also encoded by other DNA sequences in this sample. The CDR3 sequence: CASSFSNQPQHF. The CDR3 bases are TGTGCCAGCAGCTTTTCGAATCAGCCCCAGCATTTT. The rearrangement uses TRBV7-9 and TRBJ1-5; D gene uncertain. Per germline, CDR1 SEHNR and CDR2 FQNEAQ (reference sequence). Trimming removed 3 bases at V and 4 bases at J, with 4 bases between. This CDR3 has 12 amino acids.

This rearrangement joins TRBV6-5 to TRBJ1-3; possible D gene TRBD1, 5 bases. V lost 9 bases and J lost 0, with 12 bases in between. In germline, CDR1 is MNHEY, CDR2 SVGAGI. The CDR3 covers 14 residues. The CDR3 nucleotides are TGTGCCAGTACAGGCCCGACCTCTGGAAACACCATATATTTT. Translating it yields CASTGPTSGNTIYF.

This chain connects TRBV2 to TRBJ1-2; D unclear. V was shortened by 3 bases and J by 10 bases, with 18 bases between the two germline ends. This CDR3 comprises 14 residues. Germline V gives CDR1 SNHLY, CDR2 FYNNEI. The CDR3 region has the DNA TGTGCCAGCAGTGAGACGAGTTTTGGAGAGGACTACACCTTC. Its translation: CASSETSFGEDYTF.

This chain joins TRBV4-3 and TRBJ2-2, with TRBD2 identical over 7 bases. V trimming: 4 bases; J trimming: 4 bases; junction bases outside the gene matches: 6. This CDR3 contains 15 residues. The germline V gene encodes CDR1 LGHNA and CDR2 YSLEER. In DNA, the CDR3 is TGCGCCAGCAGCCCCACGAGCGGGACCACCGGGGAGCTGTTTTTT. It encodes CASSPTSGTTGELFF.

The chain uses TRBV9 and TRBJ2-2; 9 bases align to TRBD2. CDR1 SGDLS and CDR2 YYNGEE come from the germline V gene. The CDR3 runs 15 residues. V trimming: 2 bases; J trimming: 6 bases; junction bases outside the gene matches: 5. The CDR3 spells CASSVGTSISGELFF. CDR3 sequence (DNA): TGTGCCAGCAGCGTCGGGACTAGCATTTCCGGGGAGCTGTTTTTT.

V usage is TRBV19 and J usage is TRBJ1-2; D is ambiguous. Germline lookup yields CDR1 LNHDA and CDR2 SQIVND (reference sequence). The CDR3 runs 18 residues. With 7 bases removed from V and 1 base from J, the gap between germline ends came to 25 bases. The DNA for the CDR3 is TGTGCCAGTACCCCACCCCTGGCCACCGTTGGCCGTAACTATGGCTACACCTTC. Its translation is CASTPPLATVGRNYGYTF.

Remarks on this clone: Since a much larger clone is just one base distant, this may be a read error. The chain couples TRBV5-8 to TRBJ2-5, with D uncertain. V lost 2 bases and J 2 bases, leaving 7 bases between the germline ends. CDR1 is SGHTS and CDR2 is YDEGEE in the germline V gene. The CDR3 extends over 13 amino acids. CDR3 in DNA: TGTGCCAGCAGCTTTTGGGTGCAAGAGACCCAGTACTTC. Translating gives CASSFWVQETQYF. The full variable domain, completed using reference TRBV5-8 and TRBJ2-5, is EAGVTQSPTHLIKTRGQQATLRCSPISGHTSVYWYQQALGLGLQFLLWYDEGEERNRGNFPPRFSGRQFPNYSSELNVNALELEDSALYLCASSFWVQETQYFGPGTRLLVL.

In its sample, this clone was seen a few times. The chain couples TRBV2 to TRBJ1-3; the match to TRBD1 covers 8 bases. J gave up 3 bases and V 4 bases, and 8 bases lay outside the gene matches. Germline CDR1 and CDR2: SNHLY and FYNNEI. The CDR3 is 16 amino acids. The CDR3 spells CASSGRQGKVGNTIYF. In nucleotides, the CDR3 is TGTGCCAGCAGTGGCCGACAGGGGAAAGTTGGAAACACCATATATTTT.

This clone was seen a handful of times. The chain uses TRBV5-5 and TRBJ1-2; D not certain. Germline V gene data show CDR1 as SGHKS and CDR2 as YYEKEE (reference sequence). Trimming cost V 5 bases and J 4 bases, with 15 bases left between them. This CDR3 is built from 14 residues. In DNA form, the CDR3 reads TGTGCCAGCAGACAATCCCAGGATGGCTATGGCTACACCTTC. Translation: CASRQSQDGYGYTF.

Concerning this clone itself: Sequence at one end of the junction differs from germline and may be a read error. The V call is TRBV7-7, the J call TRBJ1-1; a weak D match, TRBD1 (6 bases). The CDR3 consists of 16 residues. Germline V gene lookup returns CDR1 SSHAT and CDR2 FNYEAQ (reference sequence). CDR3 loop: CASSLVQGDMNTEAFF. The CDR3 DNA sequence: TGTGCTAGCAGCTTAGTACAGGGAGACATGAACACTGAAGCTTTCTTT.

The chain carries TRBV10-2 and TRBJ2-3; maybe TRBD2 (6 bases). Germline-derived CDR1 and CDR2 are WSHSY and SAAADI. The CDR3 is made up of 15 amino acids. V lost 6 bases and J lost 1, with 14 bases in between. CDR3 DNA: TGCGCCAGCAGGGGGACTTCGGGTCGCACAGATACGCAGTATTTT. Translating it yields CASRGTSGRTDTQYF.

The chain employs TRBV7-2 and TRBJ2-5; TRBD1 or TRBD2 may be the D gene (5 bases each). Germline V gene data show CDR1 as SGHTA and CDR2 as FQGNSA. V dropped 1 base and J dropped 10 bases, with 16 bases sitting between them. This CDR3 has 14 amino acids. The CDR3 bases are TGTGCCAGCAGCTTAGGGGGGAAGCGGTGGGACCAGTACTTC. Translating gives CASSLGGKRWDQYF.

The table lists this clone with many counts. The chain uses TRBV10-3 and TRBJ1-1; weak D call: TRBD1 (6 bases). The V end was cut by 10 bases, the J end by 1 base, with 22 bases between. The CDR3 has 16 amino acids. The germline V gene encodes CDR1 ENHRY and CDR2 SYGVKD. The CDR3 here is CATTTRDKVQNTEAFF. The CDR3 DNA reads as TGTGCCACCACTACACGGGACAAAGTACAGAACACTGAAGCTTTCTTT.

The V call is TRBV15, the J call TRBJ1-1; D is unresolved. With 0 bases removed from V and 8 bases from J, the gap between germline ends came to 7 bases. Germline CDR1 is LNHNV and CDR2 is YYDKDF (reference sequence). The CDR3 spans 12 residues. The CDR3 nucleotides are TGTGCCACCAGCAGAGATGGAACAGAAGCTTTCTTT. Translated: CATSRDGTEAFF.

The chain couples TRBV5-1 to TRBJ1-2; 7 nucleotides match TRBD1. CDR1 is SGHRS and CDR2 is YFSETQ in the germline V gene. This CDR3 contains 15 residues. V was clipped by 3 bases and J by 1 base; unmatched bases: 6. The DNA for the CDR3 is TGCGCCAGCAGCTCCGAGGCAGGGGGTAACTATGGCTACACCTTC. As protein: CASSSEAGGNYGYTF.

This chain uses TRBV29-1 with TRBJ2-7, with 7 nucleotides matching TRBD1. Germline CDR1 is SQVTM and CDR2 is ANQGSEA. The CDR3 totals 13 residues. V was pared by 1 base and J by 2 bases, with 2 bases of the junction left unmatched. The CDR3 DNA follows: TGCAGCGTTGAAGGGGACAGAACCTACGAGCAGTACTTC. It is translated as CSVEGDRTYEQYF.